The following is a T cell receptor beta chain sequence with its context. Antigen specificity is unknown. From its re-call of the 5' RACE reads, TCRdb lists each CDR3 protein once, without DNA. The sample data list approximately 550,000 distinct CDR3 sequences. The sample comes from a study of T cells expressing NK-cell markers. Study summary: In sorted CD3+CD56+NKG2C+, CD3+CD56+NKG2C- and CD3+CD56-NKG2C+ T cells, TCR beta repertoires were obtained.

The CDR3 is 18 residues long. Germline V gene data show CDR1 as DFQATT and CDR2 as SNEGSKA (reference sequence). Study results and limitations: The contribution of dominant NKG2C+ clonotypes to CD8+ T cells in roughly 6 donors was roughly 1.0-7.5%. The study found these clonotypes also leading the CD3+CD56-NKG2C+ fraction in a few donors.

The chain joins TRBV20-1 to TRBJ2-4; TCRdb returns TRBD2, unconfirmable since there is no DNA. Material for sequencing was blood T cells: a sorted CD56 or NKG2C T cell subset, CD4+ or CD8+ T cells, or bulk PBMC T cells (not recorded which). The receptor was derived from a man younger than 30 in good health. CDR3 sequence reads: CSARELTSGTLAKNIQYF.